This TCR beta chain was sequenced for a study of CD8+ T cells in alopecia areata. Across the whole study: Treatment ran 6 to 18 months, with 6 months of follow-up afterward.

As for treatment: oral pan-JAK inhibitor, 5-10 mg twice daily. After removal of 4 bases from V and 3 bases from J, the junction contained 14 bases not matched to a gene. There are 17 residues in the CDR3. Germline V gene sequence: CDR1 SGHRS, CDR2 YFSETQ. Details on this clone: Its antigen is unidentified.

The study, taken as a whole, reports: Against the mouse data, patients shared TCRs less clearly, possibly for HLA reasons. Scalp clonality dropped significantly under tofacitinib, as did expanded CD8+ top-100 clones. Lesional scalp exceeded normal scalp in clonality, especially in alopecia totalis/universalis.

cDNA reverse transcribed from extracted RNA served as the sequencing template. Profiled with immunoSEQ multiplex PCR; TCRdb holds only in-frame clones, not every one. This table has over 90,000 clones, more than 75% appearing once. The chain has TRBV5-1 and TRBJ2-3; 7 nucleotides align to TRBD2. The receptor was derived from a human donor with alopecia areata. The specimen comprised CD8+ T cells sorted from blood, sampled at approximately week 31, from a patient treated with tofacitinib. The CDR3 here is CASSGTSTSVMTDTQYF. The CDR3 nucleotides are TGCGCCAGCAGCGGAACCTCTACTAGCGTGATGACAGATACGCAGTATTTT.